This TCR beta chain was documented in a study of blood T cell repertoires in COVID-19. Overall study context: Material from acute and convalescent COVID-19 was sourced from the United States, Italy and Spain.

In the source study's methods: By means of reference gene primer amplification, nucleated cell counts were estimated. Sequencing was performed with immunoSEQ multiplex PCR; in TCRdb, only in-frame clones are kept and a portion is missing. Clone size and the V and J calls come from that table; the DNA yielded D and trimming. The sample comprises about 140,000 clones, approximately 80% of which are singletons, and approximately 6.1% rests with the top ten. V lost 4 bases and J 6 bases, leaving 11 bases between the germline ends. Germline lookup yields CDR1 SGHRS and CDR2 YFSETQ. The CDR3 contains 13 residues.

What was sequenced was peripheral blood. The receptor's source is a human donor in a cohort sampled during active COVID-19. The genes are TRBV5-1 and TRBJ1-5, with a weak D call TRBD1 (5 bases). The CDR3 sequence: CASSVVGGQPQHF. The CDR3 region has the DNA TGCGCCAGCAGCGTGGTCGGGGGTCAGCCCCAGCATTTT.